Each of the 11 T cell receptor beta chains below was sequenced from the same sample in a study of sequential checkpoint blockade in melanoma. Data came from immunoSEQ multiplex PCR; TCRdb stores just in-frame clones and leaves some out. In the table there are about 38,000 clones, around nine tenths of which are singletons. Treatment indicated: randomized to nivolumab then ipilimumab (arm A) or the reverse (arm B). The input for sequencing was CD8+ T cells sorted from blood (inferred from file names), taken from a patient given nivolumab and ipilimumab in sequence. The receptors here all came from a human donor with melanoma.

The rearrangement joins TRBV7-6 to TRBJ2-7; TRBD1 is a possible D gene (5 bases). Between the trimmed V and J ends, which lost 2 bases and 1 base, there was a span of 18 bases. The germline gives CDR1 SGHVS, CDR2 FNYEAQ. The CDR3 has 17 residues. The CDR3: CASSLLTYKGISYEQYV. In nucleotides, the CDR3 is TGTGCCAGCAGCTTATTGACCTACAAGGGGATTTCCTACGAGCAGTACGTC.

This clone was counted once. V usage is TRBV6-5 and J usage is TRBJ2-7; the match to TRBD1 covers 8 bases. The CDR3 length is 15 residues. The germline V gene encodes CDR1 MNHEY and CDR2 SVGAGI. V shed 6 bases and J 2 bases; nucleotides not matched to a gene: 9. CDR3 protein: CASSSTGTGTYEQYF. CDR3 DNA sequence: TGTGCCAGCAGCTCCACCGGGACAGGAACCTACGAGCAGTACTTC.

J is TRBJ2-2 and V is TRBV6-5, with TRBD2 identical over 8 bases. In germline, CDR1 is MNHEY, CDR2 SVGAGI. This CDR3 has 15 amino acids. The V and J ends lost 2 bases and 4 bases, in that order; junction bases with no gene match: 3. CDR3 in amino acids: CASSYAGRGTGELFF. For the CDR3, the DNA is TGTGCCAGCAGTTACGCCGGGAGGGGCACCGGGGAGCTGTTTTTT.

This clone was counted a single time. The J gene is TRBJ2-5, the V gene TRBV10-2, with a possible D match to TRBD1 (5 bases). Trimming stripped 6 bases from V and 5 bases from J, with 19 bases between. This CDR3 has 15 residues. The germline V gene encodes CDR1 WSHSY and CDR2 SAAADI. The CDR3 DNA sequence: TGCGCCAGCAGACCCAGGGTGCTGGGGCGGGAGACCCAGTACTTC. The encoded protein is CASRPRVLGRETQYF.

The rearrangement joins TRBV11-2 to TRBJ2-1; 15 bases line up with TRBD2. Germline CDR1 is SGHAT and CDR2 is FQNNGV. The V gene end was trimmed by 6 bases and the J gene end by 4 bases; junction bases not matched to a gene: 10. The CDR3 has 18 amino acids. The CDR3 DNA sequence: TGTGCCAGCAGTCCCGGACTAGCGGGAGGGCCGGTGTACAATGAGCAGTTCTTC. It encodes CASSPGLAGGPVYNEQFF.

V and J are TRBV15 and TRBJ1-2, with 8 bases identical to TRBD1. V shed 0 bases and J 8 bases; nucleotides not matched to a gene: 17. This CDR3 region has 18 residues. In germline, CDR1 is LNHNV, CDR2 YYDKDF (reference sequence). This CDR3 is CATSRDLTGGGGTYGYTF. CDR3 nucleotides: TGTGCCACCAGCAGAGATTTAACAGGGGGAGGAGGCACTTACGGCTACACCTTC. The entire variable domain, with the rest obtained from reference TRBV15 and TRBJ1-2, is as follows: DAMVIQNPRYQVTQFGKPVTLSCSQTLNHNVMYWYQQKSSQAPKLLFHYYDKDFNNEADTPDNFQSRRPNTSFCFLDIRSPGLGDTAMYLCATSRDLTGGGGTYGYTFGSGTRLTVV.

The rearrangement links TRBV2 to TRBJ1-4, with D possibly TRBD1 on 5 matching bases. Trimming shortened V by 3 bases and J by 6 bases, and 14 bases separated the two germline ends. The CDR3 runs 15 residues. Germline V lookup: CDR1 SNHLY, CDR2 FYNNEI. The CDR3 nucleotides are TGTGCCAGCAGTGATTGGCGGGGCGAAGATGAAAAACTGTTTTTT. It yields the protein CASSDWRGEDEKLFF.

J is TRBJ1-5 and V is TRBV7-8, with D possibly matching TRBD1 (6 bases). With 3 bases removed from V and 3 bases from J, the gap between germline ends came to 12 bases. CDR3 length: 15 residues. The germline CDR1 and CDR2 sequences are SGHVS and FQNEAQ. Written as DNA, the CDR3 is TGTGCCAGCAGCTTTCGGGCAGGGGTCAATCAGCCCCAGCATTTT. Translating it yields CASSFRAGVNQPQHF.

The rearrangement uses TRBV27 and TRBJ1-4; TRBD1 aligns across 11 bases. Per germline, CDR1 MNHEY and CDR2 SMNVEV (reference sequence). V shed 8 bases, J shed 8 bases, and the junction held 13 bases outside the gene matches. This CDR3 region has 16 residues. This CDR3 is CASQGQGARGLEKLFF. The CDR3, as DNA: TGTGCCAGCCAAGGACAGGGGGCGCGCGGTTTGGAAAAACTGTTTTTT.

The CDR3: CASSLGGRQETQYF. In DNA, the CDR3 is TGTGCCAGCAGCTTAGGCGGGAGACAAGAGACCCAGTACTTC. The chain links TRBV5-8 to TRBJ2-5; TRBD2 aligns across 7 bases. With V trimmed by 2 bases and J by 2 bases, 3 bases remained unmatched. Germline CDR1 reads SGHTS; CDR2 reads YDEGEE. The CDR3 runs 14 residues.

The V call is TRBV6-5, the J call TRBJ2-5, with 7 bases lining up with TRBD2. V gave up 7 bases and J gave up 3 bases; unmatched junction bases: 11. The CDR3 has 15 residues. Germline CDR1 reads MNHEY; CDR2 reads SVGAGI. This chain's CDR3 is CASKRGPGSKETQYF. CDR3 sequence (DNA): TGTGCCAGCAAGCGGGGCCCCGGGAGTAAAGAGACCCAGTACTTC.